The next 6 T cell receptor beta chains were all read from a single sample in a study of PD-L1 blockade in urothelial cancer. Regarding time point: pretreatment peripheral blood. Profiling relied on immunoSEQ multiplex PCR, and the TCRdb table lists in-frame clones only, not all of them. The table lists 95,000 or so clones, roughly 87% of them singletons. The sample was PBMCs, taken around atezolizumab (anti-PD-L1) treatment. Receptors were obtained from a man in his 60s with urothelial cancer.

The chain combines TRBV7-8 with TRBJ1-1; 8 bases are shared with TRBD1. The CDR3 is 15 amino acids. Per germline, CDR1 SGHVS and CDR2 FQNEAQ. Trimming cost V 4 bases and J 0 bases; bases outside gene matches: 4. Written as DNA, the CDR3 is TGTGCCAGCAGCTCCAGGGGGCCGTTGAACACTGAAGCTTTCTTT. This codes for CASSSRGPLNTEAFF.

V and J are TRBV10-3 and TRBJ2-1; a possible D gene is TRBD2 (7 bases). The CDR3 has 15 amino acids. Trimming removed 8 bases from V and 2 bases from J, with 16 bases in between. Germline CDR1 is ENHRY and CDR2 is SYGVKD. In nucleotides, the CDR3 is TGTGCCATCGGGGGGGCGGGATCCACCTACAATGAGCAGTTCTTC. Its protein is CAIGGAGSTYNEQFF.

This chain connects TRBV18 to TRBJ1-2, with a tentative D call TRBD1 (5 bases). Trimming removed 1 base from V and 8 bases from J, with 11 bases in between. CDR1 is KGHSH, CDR2 LQKENI, per germline. The CDR3 consists of 13 residues. CDR3 coding DNA: TGTGCCAGCTCACCACGGGGCGGGGAAGGCTACACCTTC. Protein product: CASSPRGGEGYTF.

V usage is TRBV5-1 and J usage is TRBJ1-2, with 7 bases fitting TRBD1. The CDR3 extends over 16 amino acids. V shed 4 bases, J shed 7 bases, and the junction held 16 bases outside the gene matches. Germline V lookup: CDR1 SGHRS, CDR2 YFSETQ. CDR3 in amino acids: CASSPIDRVINAGYTF. The CDR3 DNA follows: TGCGCCAGCAGCCCGATAGACAGGGTGATAAACGCTGGCTACACCTTC.

The rearrangement uses TRBV4-1 and TRBJ1-1; 8 bases line up with TRBD1. CDR3 length equals 17 residues. From germline, CDR1 is MGHRA and CDR2 YSYEKL. Unmatched junction bases numbered 11, after V lost 0 bases and J lost 5 bases. CDR3 in DNA: TGCGCCAGCAGCCAAGATCGGGGGGCCAGGGGGCTGACTGAAGCTTTCTTT. Translating it yields CASSQDRGARGLTEAFF.

The chain employs TRBV28 and TRBJ2-2; a possible D gene is TRBD1 (6 bases). The germline gives CDR1 MDHEN, CDR2 SYDVKM. V lost 4 bases and J 4 bases, leaving 10 bases between the germline ends. This CDR3 spans 14 amino acids. The CDR3 DNA reads as TGTGCCAGCAGTTCCGGACAGTTCACCGGGGAGCTGTTTTTT. It translates to CASSSGQFTGELFF.